This entry features one T cell receptor (beta chain) sequence. TCRdb independently ran MiXCR on the 5' RACE reads; one entry per CDR3 protein. Seen here are tens of thousands of distinct CDR3 sequences, roughly 12% observed once, and the top ten hold approximately 3.6%. This entry belongs to a study of early T cells in non-severe SARS-CoV-2 infection. Across the study: Investigators sequenced bulk RNA drawn from unsorted whole blood, and chains remained unpaired.

The length of the CDR3 is 14 residues. Germline loops: CDR1 MGHDK, CDR2 SYGVNS. Trimming left V 2 bases short and J 2 bases short, with 8 bases between. V is TRBV25-1 and J is TRBJ2-3; D could derive from TRBD1 or TRBD2 (6 bases each). The clonotype was recovered from an adult who was a healthcare worker with PCR-confirmed SARS-CoV-2 infection or an uninfected control (not recorded which). Sequenced sample: whole blood. The CDR3 sequence is CASSEPGATDTQYF. In nucleotides, the CDR3 is TGTGCCAGCAGTGAACCGGGGGCCACAGATACGCAGTATTTT.